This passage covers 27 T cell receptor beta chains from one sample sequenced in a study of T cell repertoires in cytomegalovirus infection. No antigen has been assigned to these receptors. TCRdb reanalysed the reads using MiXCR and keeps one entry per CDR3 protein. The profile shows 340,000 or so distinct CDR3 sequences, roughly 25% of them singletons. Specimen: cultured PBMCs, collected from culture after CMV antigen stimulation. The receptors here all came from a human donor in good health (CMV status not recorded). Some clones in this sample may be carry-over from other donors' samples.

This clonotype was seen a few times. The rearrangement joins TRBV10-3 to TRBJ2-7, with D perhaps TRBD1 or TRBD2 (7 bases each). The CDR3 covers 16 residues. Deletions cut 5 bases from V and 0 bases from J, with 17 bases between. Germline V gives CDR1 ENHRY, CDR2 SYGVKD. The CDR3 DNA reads TGTGCCATCAGTCCTACAGGGGAGGGGAACTCCTACGAGCAGTACTTC. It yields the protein CAISPTGEGNSYEQYF.

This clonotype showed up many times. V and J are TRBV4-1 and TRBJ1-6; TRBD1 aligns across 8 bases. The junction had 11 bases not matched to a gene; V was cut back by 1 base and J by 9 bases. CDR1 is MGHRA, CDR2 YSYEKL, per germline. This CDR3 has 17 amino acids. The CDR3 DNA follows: TGCGCCAGCAGCCAAGGTGGTGGCAGGGGGCTACGTTCACCCCTCCACTTT. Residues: CASSQGGGRGLRSPLHF.

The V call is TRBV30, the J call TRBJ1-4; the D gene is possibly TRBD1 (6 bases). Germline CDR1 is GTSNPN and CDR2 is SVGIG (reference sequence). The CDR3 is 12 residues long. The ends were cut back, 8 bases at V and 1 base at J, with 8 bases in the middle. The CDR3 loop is CALQGTNEKLFF. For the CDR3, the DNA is TGTGCCCTACAGGGAACTAATGAAAAACTGTTTTTT. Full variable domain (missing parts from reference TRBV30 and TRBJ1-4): SQTIHQWPATLVQPVGSPLSLECTVEGTSNPNLYWYRQAAGRGLQLLFYSVGIGQISSEVPQNLSASRPQDRQFILSSKKLLLSDSGFYLCALQGTNEKLFFGSGTQLSVL.

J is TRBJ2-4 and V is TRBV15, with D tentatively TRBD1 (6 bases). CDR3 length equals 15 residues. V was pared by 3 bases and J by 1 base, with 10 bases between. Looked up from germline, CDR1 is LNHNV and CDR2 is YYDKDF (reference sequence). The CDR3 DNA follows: TGTGCCACCAGCAGGGCAGGGGAGGCCAAAAACATTCAGTACTTC. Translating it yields CATSRAGEAKNIQYF. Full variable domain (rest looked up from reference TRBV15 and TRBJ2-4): DAMVIQNPRYQVTQFGKPVTLSCSQTLNHNVMYWYQQKSSQAPKLLFHYYDKDFNNEADTPDNFQSRRPNTSFCFLDIRSPGLGDTAMYLCATSRAGEAKNIQYFGAGTRLSVL.

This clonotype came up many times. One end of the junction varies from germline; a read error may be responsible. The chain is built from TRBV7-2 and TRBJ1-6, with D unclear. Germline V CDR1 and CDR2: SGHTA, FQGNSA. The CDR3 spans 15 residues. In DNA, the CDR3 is TGTGCCAGCAGCGTAGCCCCGGGCGGAGGGTCACCCCTCCACTTT. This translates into CASSVAPGGGSPLHF.

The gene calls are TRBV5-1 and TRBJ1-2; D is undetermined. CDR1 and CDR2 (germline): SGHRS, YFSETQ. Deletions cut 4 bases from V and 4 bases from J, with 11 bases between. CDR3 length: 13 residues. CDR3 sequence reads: CASSLQTFYGYTF. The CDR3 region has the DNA TGCGCCAGCAGCCTACAGACTTTCTATGGCTACACCTTC.

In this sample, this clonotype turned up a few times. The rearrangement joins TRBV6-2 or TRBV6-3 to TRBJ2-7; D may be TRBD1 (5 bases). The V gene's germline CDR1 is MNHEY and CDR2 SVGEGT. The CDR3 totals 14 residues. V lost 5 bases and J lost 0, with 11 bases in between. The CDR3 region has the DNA TGTGCCAGCAGTGCCCAGACAGCCTCCTACGAGCAGTACTTC. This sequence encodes CASSAQTASYEQYF.

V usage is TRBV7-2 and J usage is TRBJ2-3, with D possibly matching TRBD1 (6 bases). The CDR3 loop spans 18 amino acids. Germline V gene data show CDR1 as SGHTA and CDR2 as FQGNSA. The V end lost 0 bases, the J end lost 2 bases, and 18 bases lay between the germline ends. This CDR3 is CASSLAPDRLGHTDTQYF. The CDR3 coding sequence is TGTGCCAGCAGCTTAGCCCCCGACCGGTTGGGACACACAGATACGCAGTATTTT.

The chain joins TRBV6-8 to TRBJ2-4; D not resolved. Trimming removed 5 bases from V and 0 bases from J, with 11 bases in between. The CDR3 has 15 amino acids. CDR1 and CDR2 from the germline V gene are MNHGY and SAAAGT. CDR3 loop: CASSRPTVAKNIQYF. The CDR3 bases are TGTGCCAGCAGTCGTCCTACTGTAGCCAAAAACATTCAGTACTTC.

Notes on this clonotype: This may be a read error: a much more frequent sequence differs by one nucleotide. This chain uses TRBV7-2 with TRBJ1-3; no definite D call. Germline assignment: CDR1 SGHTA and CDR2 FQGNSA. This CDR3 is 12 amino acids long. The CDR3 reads CASNLDRNTIYF. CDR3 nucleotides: TGTGCCAGCAACTTAGACCGAAACACCATATATTTT.

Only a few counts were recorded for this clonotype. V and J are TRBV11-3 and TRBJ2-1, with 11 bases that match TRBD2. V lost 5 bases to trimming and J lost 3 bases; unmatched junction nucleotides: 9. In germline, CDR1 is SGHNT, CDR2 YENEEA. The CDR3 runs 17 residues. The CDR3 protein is CASSTYSGRADYNEQFF. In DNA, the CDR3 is TGTGCCAGCAGCACATATAGCGGGAGGGCCGACTACAATGAGCAGTTCTTC.

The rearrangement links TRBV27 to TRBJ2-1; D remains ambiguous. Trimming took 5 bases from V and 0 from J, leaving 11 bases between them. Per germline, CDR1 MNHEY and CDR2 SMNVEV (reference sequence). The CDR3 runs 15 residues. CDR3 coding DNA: TGTGCCAGCAGTCCACGCCCTGGCTCCTACAATGAGCAGTTCTTC. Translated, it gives CASSPRPGSYNEQFF.

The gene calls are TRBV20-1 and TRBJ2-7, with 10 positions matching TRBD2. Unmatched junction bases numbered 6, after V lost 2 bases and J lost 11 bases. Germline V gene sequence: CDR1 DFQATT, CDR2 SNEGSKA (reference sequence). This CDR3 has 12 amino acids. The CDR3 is CSARSSGGGEYF. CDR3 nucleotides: TGCAGTGCTAGATCTAGCGGGGGAGGCGAGTACTTC.

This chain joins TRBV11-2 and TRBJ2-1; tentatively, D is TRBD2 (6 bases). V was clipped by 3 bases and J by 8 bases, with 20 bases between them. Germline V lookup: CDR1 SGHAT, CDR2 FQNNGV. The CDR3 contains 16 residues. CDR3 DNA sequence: TGTGCCAGCAGCTTCCCGTGGTCACGGGAGAACGATGAGCAGTTCTTC. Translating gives CASSFPWSRENDEQFF.

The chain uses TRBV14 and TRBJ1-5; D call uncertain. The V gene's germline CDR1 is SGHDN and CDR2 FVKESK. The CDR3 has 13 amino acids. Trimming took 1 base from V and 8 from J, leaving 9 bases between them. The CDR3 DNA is TGTGCCAGCAGCCAAGGTATTTGGGAGCCCCAGCATTTT. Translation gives CASSQGIWEPQHF.

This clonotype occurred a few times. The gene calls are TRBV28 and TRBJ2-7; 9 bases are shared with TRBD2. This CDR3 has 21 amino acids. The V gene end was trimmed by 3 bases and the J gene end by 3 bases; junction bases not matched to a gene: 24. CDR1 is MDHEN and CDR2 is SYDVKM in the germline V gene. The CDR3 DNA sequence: TGTGCCAGCAGTTTTCTCTCAAGTGGGAGACTAGCGGACCCTAGAAACTACGAGCAGTACTTC. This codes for CASSFLSSGRLADPRNYEQYF.

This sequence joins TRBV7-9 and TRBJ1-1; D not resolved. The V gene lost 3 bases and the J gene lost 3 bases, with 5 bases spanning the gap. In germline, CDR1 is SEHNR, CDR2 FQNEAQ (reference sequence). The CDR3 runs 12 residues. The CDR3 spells CASSFGYTEAFF. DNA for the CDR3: TGTGCCAGCAGCTTTGGTTACACTGAAGCTTTCTTT.

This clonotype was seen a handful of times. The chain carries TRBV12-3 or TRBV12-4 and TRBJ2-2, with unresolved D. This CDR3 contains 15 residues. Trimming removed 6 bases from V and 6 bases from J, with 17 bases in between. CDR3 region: CASRKRASEPGELFF. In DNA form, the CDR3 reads TGTGCCAGCAGGAAACGGGCTTCGGAACCCGGGGAGCTGTTTTTT.

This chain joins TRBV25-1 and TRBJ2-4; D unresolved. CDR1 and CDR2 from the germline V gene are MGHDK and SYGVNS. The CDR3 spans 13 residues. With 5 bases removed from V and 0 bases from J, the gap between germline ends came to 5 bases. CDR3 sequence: CASSPAAKNIQYF. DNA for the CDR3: TGTGCCAGCAGTCCGGCAGCCAAAAACATTCAGTACTTC.

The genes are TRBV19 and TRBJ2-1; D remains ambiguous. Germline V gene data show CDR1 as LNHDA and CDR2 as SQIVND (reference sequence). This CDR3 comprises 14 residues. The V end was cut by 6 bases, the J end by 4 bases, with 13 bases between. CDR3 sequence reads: CASSRDSLYNEQFF. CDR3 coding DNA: TGTGCCAGTAGCCGAGATTCTCTTTACAATGAGCAGTTCTTC.

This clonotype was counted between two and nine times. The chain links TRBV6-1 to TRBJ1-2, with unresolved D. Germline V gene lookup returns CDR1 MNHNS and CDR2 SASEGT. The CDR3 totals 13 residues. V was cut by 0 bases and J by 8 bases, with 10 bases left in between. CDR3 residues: CASSEAGDGGYTF. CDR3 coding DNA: TGTGCCAGCAGTGAAGCGGGAGATGGGGGCTACACCTTC.

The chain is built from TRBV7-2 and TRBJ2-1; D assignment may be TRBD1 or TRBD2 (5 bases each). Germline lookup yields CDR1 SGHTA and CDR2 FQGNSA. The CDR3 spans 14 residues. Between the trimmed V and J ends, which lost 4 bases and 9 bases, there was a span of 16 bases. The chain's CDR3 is CASSSRGDRGEQFF. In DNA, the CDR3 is TGTGCCAGCAGCTCTAGAGGGGATCGAGGTGAGCAGTTCTTC. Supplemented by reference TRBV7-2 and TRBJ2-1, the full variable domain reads GAGVSQSPSNKVTEKGKDVELRCDPISGHTALYWYRQSLGQGLEFLIYFQGNSAPDKSGLPSDRFSAERTGGSVSTLTIQRTQQEDSAVYLCASSSRGDRGEQFFGPGTRLTVL.

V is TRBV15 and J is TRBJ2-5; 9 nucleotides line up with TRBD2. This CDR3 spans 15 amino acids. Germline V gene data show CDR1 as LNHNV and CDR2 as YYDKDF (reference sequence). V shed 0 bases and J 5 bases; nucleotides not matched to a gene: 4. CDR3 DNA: TGTGCCACCAGCAGAGATACGGCGGGAGGGGAGACCCAGTACTTC. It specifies CATSRDTAGGETQYF.

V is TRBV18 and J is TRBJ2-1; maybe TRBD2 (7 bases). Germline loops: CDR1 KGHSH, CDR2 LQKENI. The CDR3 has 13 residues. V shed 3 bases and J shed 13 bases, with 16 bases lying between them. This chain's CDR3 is CASSPQRGGVQFF. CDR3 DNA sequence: TGTGCCAGCTCACCGCAACGAGGGGGGGTTCAGTTCTTC.

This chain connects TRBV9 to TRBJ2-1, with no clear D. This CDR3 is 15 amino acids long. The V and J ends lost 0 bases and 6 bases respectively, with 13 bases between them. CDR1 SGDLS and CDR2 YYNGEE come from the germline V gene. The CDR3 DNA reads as TGTGCCAGCAGCGTAGGGCCCCACCATTCCAATGAGCAGTTCTTC. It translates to CASSVGPHHSNEQFF.

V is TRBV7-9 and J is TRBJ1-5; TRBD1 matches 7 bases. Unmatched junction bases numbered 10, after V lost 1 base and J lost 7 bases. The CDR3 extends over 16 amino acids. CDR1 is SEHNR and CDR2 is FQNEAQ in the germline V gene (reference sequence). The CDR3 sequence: CASSLGEDRPAQPQHF. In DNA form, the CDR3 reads TGTGCCAGCAGCTTAGGTGAGGACAGGCCAGCCCAGCCCCAGCATTTT.

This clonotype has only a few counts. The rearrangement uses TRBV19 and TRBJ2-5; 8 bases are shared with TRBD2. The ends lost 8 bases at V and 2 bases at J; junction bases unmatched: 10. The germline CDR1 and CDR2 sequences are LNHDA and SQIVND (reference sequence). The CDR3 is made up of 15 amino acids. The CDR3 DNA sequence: TGTGCCAGTCGGCAGCGGGGGACGATACAAGAGACCCAGTACTTC. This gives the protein CASRQRGTIQETQYF.